This T cell receptor (beta chain) was recorded in a study of Ad26.COV2.S vaccination and SARS-CoV-2 variants. Findings of the study overall: Vaccinees and placebo recipients showed similar non-spike TCR breadth.

Clones were sequenced by immunoSEQ multiplex PCR, and TCRdb holds only the in-frame ones, with some missing. The sample has fewer than 500,000 clones, 75% to 90% seen once. On this clone itself: What it binds is not known.

Indicated treatment: roughly 19 received Ad26.COV2.S at low or high dose, single or two shots; five or six received placebo; per-sample allocation not given. All samples were drawn on day 63, counting from the first vaccine or placebo injection. Between the trimmed V and J ends, which lost 3 bases and 10 bases, there was a span of 15 bases. Germline V gene sequence: CDR1 LNHDA, CDR2 SQIVND (reference sequence). This CDR3 spans 14 amino acids. The chain joins TRBV19 to TRBJ1-4, with a weak D call TRBD1 (5 bases). The receptor comes from a person between 18 and 60 years old who received the Ad26.COV2.S COVID-19 vaccine or a placebo. The specimen comprised peripheral blood, sampled in a trial of Ad26.COV2.S vaccine versus placebo. The CDR3 nucleotides read TGTGCCAGTAGTATCCCCGACCACGGGGGAAAACTGTTTTTT. It encodes CASSIPDHGGKLFF.